The 29 T cell receptor beta chains below all came from one sample that was sequenced in a study of T cell changes during pregnancy in multiple sclerosis. Generated by immunoSEQ multiplex PCR, the TCRdb table keeps only in-frame clones and is missing some. The sample lists around 35,000 clones; more than 90% were seen once. Sequencing was performed on CD4+ T cells from peripheral blood mononuclear cells, taken in the second trimester of pregnancy. All receptors derive from a female donor with multiple sclerosis, enrolled in a pregnancy study.

The chain joins TRBV2 to TRBJ2-3; 10 bases are a match to TRBD2. V shed 7 bases and J 5 bases; nucleotides not matched to a gene: 9. Germline assignment: CDR1 SNHLY and CDR2 FYNNEI. CDR3 length: 15 amino acids. CDR3 DNA: TGTGCCAGCAATGGACTAGCGGTTTCAGGAGATACGCAGTATTTT. Protein sequence: CASNGLAVSGDTQYF.

This clone has a single count. The chain uses TRBV5-1 and TRBJ1-1; maybe TRBD1 (6 bases). Germline V gene sequence: CDR1 SGHRS, CDR2 YFSETQ. The ends were cut back, 7 bases at V and 0 bases at J, with 13 bases in the middle. The CDR3 is 14 residues long. CDR3 coding DNA: TGCGCCAGCGCATCAGGGGTGTTGAACACTGAAGCTTTCTTT. Its protein product is CASASGVLNTEAFF. Combining the CDR3 with reference TRBV5-1 and TRBJ1-1 gives the whole variable domain KAGVTQTPRYLIKTRGQQVTLSCSPISGHRSVSWYQQTPGQGLQFLFEYFSETQRNKGNFPGRFSGRQFSNSRSEMNVSTLELGDSALYLCASASGVLNTEAFFGQGTRLTVV.

The V gene is TRBV10-2, the J gene TRBJ1-5, with 7 bases matching TRBD1. Per the germline V gene, CDR1 is WSHSY and CDR2 is SAAADI. Trimming removed 3 bases from V and 4 bases from J; junction bases left unmatched: 9. The CDR3 totals 16 residues. CDR3 nucleotides: TGCGCCAGCAGTGACAGACAGGGCAGTGGTAATCAGCCCCAGCATTTT. As protein: CASSDRQGSGNQPQHF.

The chain has TRBV6-1 and TRBJ2-1; 13 bases are a match to TRBD2. Losses at the gene ends were 7 bases for V and 9 bases for J; bases not matched to a gene: 9. Germline lookup yields CDR1 MNHNS and CDR2 SASEGT. CDR3 length: 15 residues. CDR3 residues: CASIIGLAGEGEQFF. The DNA for the CDR3 is TGTGCCAGCATTATAGGACTAGCGGGGGAGGGTGAGCAGTTCTTC.

The genes are TRBV10-1 and TRBJ2-7; 9 nucleotides line up with TRBD2. Germline CDR1 and CDR2: WNHNN and SYGVQD (reference sequence). V lost 3 bases to trimming and J lost 5 bases; unmatched junction nucleotides: 8. The CDR3 is 15 amino acids. The CDR3 DNA reads TGCGCCAGCAGTGAAGTAGCGGGGGCCGCCCACGAGCAGTACTTC. The encoded protein is CASSEVAGAAHEQYF.

The gene calls are TRBV5-5 and TRBJ2-1; 8 positions agree with TRBD2. The V segment lost 5 bases and the J segment 0 bases; nucleotides outside the gene matches: 4. There are 15 residues in the CDR3. Germline V CDR1 and CDR2: SGHKS, YYEKEE (reference sequence). The CDR3 sequence is CASRSGGSSYNEQFF. In nucleotides, the CDR3 is TGTGCCAGCAGATCGGGGGGGAGCTCCTACAATGAGCAGTTCTTC. Based on the CDR3 plus reference TRBV5-5 and TRBJ2-1, the full variable domain is DAGVTQSPTHLIKTRGQQVTLRCSPISGHKSVSWYQQVLGQGPQFIFQYYEKEERGRGNFPDRFSARQFPNYSSELNVNALLLGDSALYLCASRSGGSSYNEQFFGPGTRLTVL.

The J gene is TRBJ1-5, the V gene TRBV7-9; 8 bases align to TRBD1. Unmatched junction bases numbered 1, after V lost 5 bases and J lost 1 base. Germline CDR1 and CDR2: SEHNR and FQNEAQ (reference sequence). The CDR3 sequence is 14 residues long. DNA of the CDR3: TGTGCCAGCAGCGGACAGGGCAGCAATCAGCCCCAGCATTTT. It translates to CASSGQGSNQPQHF.

The V and J genes are TRBV10-2 and TRBJ1-5; D uncertain. Germline V gene sequence: CDR1 WSHSY, CDR2 SAAADI. Trimming removed 0 bases at V and 6 bases at J, with 9 bases between. The CDR3 contains 14 residues. For the CDR3, the DNA is TGCGCCAGCAGTGAGTCGGGAGGAGGTCAGCCCCAGCATTTT. Translation: CASSESGGGQPQHF.

By sample share, this clone is medium-sized. The chain combines TRBV10-2 with TRBJ1-1; TRBD1 might be the D (5 bases). CDR1 and CDR2 (germline): WSHSY, SAAADI. CDR3 size: 13 residues. Trimming took 2 bases from V and 2 from J, leaving 6 bases between them. DNA of the CDR3: TGCGCCAGCAGTGAGGACAGAAACACTGAAGCTTTCTTT. Translated: CASSEDRNTEAFF.

The CDR3 region is CASSHGLAATDTQYF. The CDR3 DNA reads TGTGCCAGCAGCCACGGGCTAGCGGCCACAGATACGCAGTATTTT. The rearrangement links TRBV6-5 to TRBJ2-3; 7 positions match TRBD2. The junction had 8 bases not matched to a gene; V was cut back by 6 bases and J by 2 bases. The CDR3 consists of 15 residues. Germline values: CDR1 MNHEY, CDR2 SVGAGI.

This chain links TRBV19 with TRBJ1-1; D unresolved. The CDR3 runs 15 residues. The ends were cut back, 7 bases at V and 0 bases at J, with 15 bases in the middle. Germline CDR1 reads LNHDA; CDR2 reads SQIVND (reference sequence). CDR3 bases: TGTGCCAGTAAAGATGTTCCCAGGATGAACACTGAAGCTTTCTTT. As protein: CASKDVPRMNTEAFF.

This clone came up once. J is TRBJ2-7 and V is TRBV27; D might be TRBD2 (6 bases). The CDR3 length is 16 residues. Trimming removed 5 bases at V and 3 bases at J, with 20 bases between. Germline CDR1 MNHEY, CDR2 SMNVEV (reference sequence). The CDR3 DNA reads as TGTGCCAGCAGTCGCCCCCCTGGGGGGTCCAACTACGAGCAGTACTTC. Its translation: CASSRPPGGSNYEQYF.

This clone has a single count. The chain employs TRBV16 and TRBJ2-7; D remains unclear. V was pared by 1 base and J by 6 bases, with 4 bases between. The CDR3 loop spans 11 amino acids. Germline V gives CDR1 KGHSY, CDR2 FQNENV. This CDR3 reads CASSQFSEQYF. The CDR3 bases are TGTGCCAGCAGCCAATTCAGCGAGCAGTACTTC.

Comment on this clone: Compared with germline, one end of the junction differs, possibly owing to a read error. The rearrangement uses TRBV18 and TRBJ2-5; TRBD1 is a possible D gene (6 bases). Germline values: CDR1 KGHSH, CDR2 LQKENI. This CDR3 has 15 residues. The CDR3 sequence is CASSPPTGQSETQYF. DNA for the CDR3: TGTGCCAGCTCGCCACCCACCGGACAGTCAGAGACCCAGTACTTC.

This clone has just one count. The chain has TRBV6-1 and TRBJ2-1; 14 nucleotides line up with TRBD2. The CDR3 is 15 residues long. Germline-derived CDR1 and CDR2 are MNHNS and SASEGT. V trimming: 3 bases; J trimming: 5 bases; junction bases outside the gene matches: 0. The CDR3 DNA is TGTGCCAGCAGTGAGGGACTAGCGGGAGACAATGAGCAGTTCTTC. Translated, it gives CASSEGLAGDNEQFF.

V is TRBV7-8 and J is TRBJ1-5; 8 bases fit TRBD1. Germline lookup yields CDR1 SGHVS and CDR2 FQNEAQ. This CDR3 region has 15 residues. Trimming removed 3 bases from V and 7 bases from J; junction bases left unmatched: 8. The CDR3 here is CASSLDRVGAQPQHF. CDR3 nucleotides: TGTGCCAGCAGCTTGGACAGGGTCGGGGCACAGCCCCAGCATTTT.

The chain has TRBV6-5 and TRBJ1-5; TRBD1 is a possible D gene (6 bases). V was clipped by 4 bases and J by 7 bases, with 20 bases between them. The germline CDR1 and CDR2 sequences are MNHEY and SVGAGI. CDR3 length: 16 amino acids. The CDR3 nucleotides are TGTGCCAGCAGTTTCGGGCCGAACAGGGAAGGACAGCCCCAGCATTTT. As protein: CASSFGPNREGQPQHF.

The CDR3 is CASSLGLPGGSDTQYF. The DNA for the CDR3 is TGTGCCAGCAGTTTAGGCCTTCCGGGGGGGTCCGATACGCAGTATTTT. The J gene is TRBJ2-3, the V gene TRBV27; TRBD2 agrees at 8 bases. CDR1 and CDR2 (germline): MNHEY, SMNVEV (reference sequence). Germline trimming cut 2 bases from V and 6 bases from J; bases unmatched to any gene: 10. This CDR3 has 16 residues.

The chain carries TRBV6-1 and TRBJ2-4; 9 bases are shared with TRBD2. The J segment lost 0 bases and the V segment lost 2 bases, leaving 8 bases of the junction unmatched. The CDR3 consists of 18 residues. CDR1 MNHNS and CDR2 SASEGT come from the germline V gene. CDR3 region: CASSEMVAGALAKNIQYF. The CDR3 DNA reads as TGTGCCAGCAGTGAAATGGTAGCGGGGGCCCTAGCCAAAAACATTCAGTACTTC.

The rearrangement links TRBV6-1 to TRBJ1-2; 7 bases align to TRBD1. Germline loops: CDR1 MNHNS, CDR2 SASEGT. V lost 6 bases to trimming and J lost 3 bases; unmatched junction nucleotides: 4. The CDR3 spans 13 residues. The CDR3 coding sequence is TGTGCCAGCAGGAGACAGGGTGACTATGGCTACACCTTC. It codes for CASRRQGDYGYTF.

The rearrangement uses TRBV7-2 and TRBJ1-3; 7 bases agree with TRBD1. V gave up 2 bases and J gave up 7 bases; unmatched junction bases: 5. Per the germline V gene, CDR1 is SGHTA and CDR2 is FQGNSA. The CDR3 is made up of 14 amino acids. The DNA for the CDR3 is TGTGCCAGCAGCTTAAACAGGGGTGACAACACCATATATTTT. Translation: CASSLNRGDNTIYF.

This sequence joins TRBV19 and TRBJ1-1; D not resolved. CDR1 LNHDA and CDR2 SQIVND come from the germline V gene (reference sequence). CDR3 length: 15 amino acids. The V end lost 2 bases, the J end lost 5 bases, and 15 bases lay between the germline ends. CDR3 coding DNA: TGTGCCAGTAGTATATCGAGCCAACTACTGACTGAAGCTTTCTTT. It translates to CASSISSQLLTEAFF.

The J gene is TRBJ1-4, the V gene TRBV6-5; possible D gene TRBD1, 6 bases. Trimming stripped 2 bases from V and 5 bases from J, with 9 bases between. CDR1 and CDR2 from the germline V gene are MNHEY and SVGAGI. This CDR3 contains 14 residues. The chain's CDR3 is CASSYRTGNEKLFF. Written as DNA, the CDR3 is TGTGCCAGCAGTTACAGAACAGGGAATGAAAAACTGTTTTTT.

The chain has TRBV19 and TRBJ2-6, with D unclear. In germline, CDR1 is LNHDA, CDR2 SQIVND (reference sequence). V dropped 5 bases and J dropped 0 bases, with 11 bases sitting between them. This CDR3 has 16 amino acids. CDR3 protein: CASSGRFHSGANVLTF. The DNA of the CDR3 is TGTGCCAGTAGTGGCAGGTTTCACTCTGGGGCCAACGTCCTGACTTTC.

DNA for the CDR3: TGCGCCAGCAGCTTGTACAATCGGGATTTCGGCGGGAGGACTAATTCACCCCTCCACTTT. This encodes CASSLYNRDFGGRTNSPLHF. This chain connects TRBV5-1 to TRBJ1-6; no definite D call. The CDR3 is 20 residues long. Trimming cost V 1 base and J 6 bases, with 26 bases left between them. Germline loops: CDR1 SGHRS, CDR2 YFSETQ. The whole variable domain, remainder taken from reference TRBV5-1 and TRBJ1-6, is KAGVTQTPRYLIKTRGQQVTLSCSPISGHRSVSWYQQTPGQGLQFLFEYFSETQRNKGNFPGRFSGRQFSNSRSEMNVSTLELGDSALYLCASSLYNRDFGGRTNSPLHFGNGTRLTVT.

The genes are TRBV6-6 and TRBJ2-1, with a tentative D call TRBD1 (6 bases). Trimming cost V 6 bases and J 8 bases, with 20 bases left between them. The germline gives CDR1 MNHNY, CDR2 SVGAGI (reference sequence). The CDR3 contains 15 residues. DNA of the CDR3: TGTGCCAGCAGCCCTACCCGAACAGGGCTCGATGAGCAGTTCTTC. It encodes CASSPTRTGLDEQFF.

DNA for the CDR3: TGTGCCAGCAGCTTAGGCGGGGCCGAGACAGATACGCAGTATTTT. Translated, it gives CASSLGGAETDTQYF. This sequence joins TRBV7-6 and TRBJ2-3, with D possibly TRBD2 on 6 matching bases. CDR1 is SGHVS, CDR2 FNYEAQ, per germline. This CDR3 is 15 amino acids long. The ends were cut back, 1 base at V and 3 bases at J, with 11 bases in the middle.

The chain is built from TRBV29-1 and TRBJ1-1; D perhaps matches TRBD1 (5 bases). CDR3 size: 13 residues. Per the germline V gene, CDR1 is SQVTM and CDR2 is ANQGSEA. V lost 4 bases and J lost 0, with 9 bases in between. The DNA of the CDR3 is TGCAGCGTTGCCTTGACAGTGAACACTGAAGCTTTCTTT. Protein: CSVALTVNTEAFF.

The genes are TRBV2 and TRBJ1-1; D is perhaps TRBD1 (5 bases). Germline CDR1 is SNHLY and CDR2 is FYNNEI. This CDR3 has 16 residues. The germline V and J ends were trimmed by 8 bases and 0 bases, with 19 bases remaining between them. CDR3 region: CASLQEGSIMNTEAFF. CDR3 in DNA: TGTGCCAGCCTACAGGAGGGCTCTATCATGAACACTGAAGCTTTCTTT.